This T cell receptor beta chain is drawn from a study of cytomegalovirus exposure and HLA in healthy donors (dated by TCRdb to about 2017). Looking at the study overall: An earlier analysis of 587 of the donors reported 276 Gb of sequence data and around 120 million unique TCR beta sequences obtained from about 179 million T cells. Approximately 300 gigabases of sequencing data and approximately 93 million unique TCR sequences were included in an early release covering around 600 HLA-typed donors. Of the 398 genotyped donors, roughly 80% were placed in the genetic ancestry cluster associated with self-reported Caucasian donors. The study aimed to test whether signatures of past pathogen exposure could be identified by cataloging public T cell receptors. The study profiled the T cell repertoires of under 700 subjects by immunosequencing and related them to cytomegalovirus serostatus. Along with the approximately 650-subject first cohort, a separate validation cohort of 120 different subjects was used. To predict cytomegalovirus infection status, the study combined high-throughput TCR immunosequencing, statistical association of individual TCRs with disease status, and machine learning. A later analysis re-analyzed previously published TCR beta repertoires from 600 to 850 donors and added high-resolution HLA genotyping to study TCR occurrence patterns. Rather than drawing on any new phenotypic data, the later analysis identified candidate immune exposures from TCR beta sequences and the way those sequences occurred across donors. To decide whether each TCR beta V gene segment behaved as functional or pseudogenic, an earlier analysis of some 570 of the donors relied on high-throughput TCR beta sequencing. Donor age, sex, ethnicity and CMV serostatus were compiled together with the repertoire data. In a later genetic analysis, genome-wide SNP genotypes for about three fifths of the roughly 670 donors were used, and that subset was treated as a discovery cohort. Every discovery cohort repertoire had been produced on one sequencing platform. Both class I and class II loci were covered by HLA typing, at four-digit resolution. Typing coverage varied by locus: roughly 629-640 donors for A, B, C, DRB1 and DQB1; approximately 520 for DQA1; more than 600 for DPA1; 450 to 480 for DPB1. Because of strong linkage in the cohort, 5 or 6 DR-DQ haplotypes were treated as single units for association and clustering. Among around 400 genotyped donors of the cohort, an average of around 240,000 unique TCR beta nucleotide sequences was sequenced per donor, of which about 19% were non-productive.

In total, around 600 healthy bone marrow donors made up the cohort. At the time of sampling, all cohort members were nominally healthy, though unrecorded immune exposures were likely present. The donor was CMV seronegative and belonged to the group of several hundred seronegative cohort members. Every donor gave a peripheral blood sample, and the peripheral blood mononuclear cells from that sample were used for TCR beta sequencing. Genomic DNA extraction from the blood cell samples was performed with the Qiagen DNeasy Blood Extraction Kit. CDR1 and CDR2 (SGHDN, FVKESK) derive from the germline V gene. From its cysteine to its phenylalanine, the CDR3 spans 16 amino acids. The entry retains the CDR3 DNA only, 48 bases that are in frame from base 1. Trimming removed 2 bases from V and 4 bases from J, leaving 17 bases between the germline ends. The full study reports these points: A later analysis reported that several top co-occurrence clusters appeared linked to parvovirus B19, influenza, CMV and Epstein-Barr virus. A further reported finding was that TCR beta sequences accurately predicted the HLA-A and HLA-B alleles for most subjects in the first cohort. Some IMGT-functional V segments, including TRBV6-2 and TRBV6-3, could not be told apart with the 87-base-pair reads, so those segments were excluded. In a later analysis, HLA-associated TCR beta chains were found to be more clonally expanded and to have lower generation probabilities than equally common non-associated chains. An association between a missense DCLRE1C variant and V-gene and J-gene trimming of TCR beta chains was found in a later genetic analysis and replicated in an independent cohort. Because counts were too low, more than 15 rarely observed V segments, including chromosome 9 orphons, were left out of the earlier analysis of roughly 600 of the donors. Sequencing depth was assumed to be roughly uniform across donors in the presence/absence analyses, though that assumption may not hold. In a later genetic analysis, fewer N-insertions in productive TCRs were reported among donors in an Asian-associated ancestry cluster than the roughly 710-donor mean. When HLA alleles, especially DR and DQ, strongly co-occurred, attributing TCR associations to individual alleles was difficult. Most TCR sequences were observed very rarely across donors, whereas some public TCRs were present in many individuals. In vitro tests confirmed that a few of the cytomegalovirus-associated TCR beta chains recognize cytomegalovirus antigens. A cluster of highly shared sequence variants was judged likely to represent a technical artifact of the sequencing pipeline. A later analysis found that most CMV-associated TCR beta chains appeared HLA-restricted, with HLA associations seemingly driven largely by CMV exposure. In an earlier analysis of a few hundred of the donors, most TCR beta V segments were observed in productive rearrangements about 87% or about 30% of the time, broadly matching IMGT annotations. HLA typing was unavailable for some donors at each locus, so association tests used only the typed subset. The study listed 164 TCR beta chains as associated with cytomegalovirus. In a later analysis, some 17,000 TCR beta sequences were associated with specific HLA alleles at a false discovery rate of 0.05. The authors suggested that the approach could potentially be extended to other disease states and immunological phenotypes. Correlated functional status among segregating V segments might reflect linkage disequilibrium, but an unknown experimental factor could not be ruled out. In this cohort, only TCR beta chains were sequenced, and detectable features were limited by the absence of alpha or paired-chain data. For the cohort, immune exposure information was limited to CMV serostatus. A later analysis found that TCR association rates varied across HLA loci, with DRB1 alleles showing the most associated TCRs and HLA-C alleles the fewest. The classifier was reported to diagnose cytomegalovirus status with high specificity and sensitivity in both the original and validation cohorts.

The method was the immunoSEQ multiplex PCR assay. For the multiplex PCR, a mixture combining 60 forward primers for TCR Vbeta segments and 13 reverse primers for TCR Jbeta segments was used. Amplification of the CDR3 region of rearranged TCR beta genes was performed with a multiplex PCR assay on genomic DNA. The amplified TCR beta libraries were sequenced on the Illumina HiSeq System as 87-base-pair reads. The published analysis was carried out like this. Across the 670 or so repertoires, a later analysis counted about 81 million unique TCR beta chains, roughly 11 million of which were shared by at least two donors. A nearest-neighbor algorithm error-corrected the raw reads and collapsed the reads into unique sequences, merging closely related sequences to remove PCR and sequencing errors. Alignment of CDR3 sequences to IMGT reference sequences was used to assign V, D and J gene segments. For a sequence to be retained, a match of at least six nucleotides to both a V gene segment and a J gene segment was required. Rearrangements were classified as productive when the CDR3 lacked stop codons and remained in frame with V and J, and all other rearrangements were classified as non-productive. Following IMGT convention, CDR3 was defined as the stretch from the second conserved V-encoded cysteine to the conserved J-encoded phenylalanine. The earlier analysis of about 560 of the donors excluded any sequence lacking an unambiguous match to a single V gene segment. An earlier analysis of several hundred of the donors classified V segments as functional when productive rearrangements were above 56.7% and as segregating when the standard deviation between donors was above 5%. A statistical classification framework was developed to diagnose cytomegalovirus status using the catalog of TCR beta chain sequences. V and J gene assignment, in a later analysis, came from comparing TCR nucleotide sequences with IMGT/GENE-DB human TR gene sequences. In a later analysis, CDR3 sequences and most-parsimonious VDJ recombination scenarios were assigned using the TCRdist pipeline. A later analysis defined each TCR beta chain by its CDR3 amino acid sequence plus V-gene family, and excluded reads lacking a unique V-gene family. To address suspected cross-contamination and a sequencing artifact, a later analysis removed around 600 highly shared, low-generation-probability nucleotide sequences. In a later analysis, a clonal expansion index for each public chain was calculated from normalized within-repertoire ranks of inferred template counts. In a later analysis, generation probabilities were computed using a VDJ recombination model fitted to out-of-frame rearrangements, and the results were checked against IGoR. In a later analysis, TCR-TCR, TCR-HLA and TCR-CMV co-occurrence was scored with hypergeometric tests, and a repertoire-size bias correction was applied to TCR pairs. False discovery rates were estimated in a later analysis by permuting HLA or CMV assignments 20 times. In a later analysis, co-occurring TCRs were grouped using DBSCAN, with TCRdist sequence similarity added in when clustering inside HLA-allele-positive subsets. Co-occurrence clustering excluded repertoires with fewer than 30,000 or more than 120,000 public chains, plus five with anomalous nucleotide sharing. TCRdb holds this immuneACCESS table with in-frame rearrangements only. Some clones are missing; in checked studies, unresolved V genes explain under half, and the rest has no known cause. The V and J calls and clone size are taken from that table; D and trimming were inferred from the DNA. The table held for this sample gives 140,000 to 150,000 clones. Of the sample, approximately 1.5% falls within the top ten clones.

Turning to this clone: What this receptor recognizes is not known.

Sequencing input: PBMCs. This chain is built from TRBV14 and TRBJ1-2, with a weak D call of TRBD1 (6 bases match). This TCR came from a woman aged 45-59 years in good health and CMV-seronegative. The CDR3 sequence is CASSQTQGLLLYGYTF. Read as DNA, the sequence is TGTGCCAGCAGCCAAACACAGGGACTACTTCTCTATGGCTACACCTTC.